This T cell receptor (beta chain) was observed in a study of graft-versus-host responses after intestinal transplantation. The CDR3 is made up of 17 amino acids. Germline V gives CDR1 SGHDT, CDR2 YYEEEE. Trimming left V 0 bases short and J 5 bases short, with 20 bases between. Sequencing used immunoSEQ multiplex PCR; TCRdb keeps in-frame clones, though not all of them. The top ten hold approximately 4.9% of the sample, which has just over 20,000 clones, 80% to 90% seen once. The receptor comes from a human patient who received an intestinal transplant, so some T cells may come from the graft donor. The sample consisted of PBMCs, taken about 63 days after intestinal transplantation. This rearrangement joins TRBV5-6 to TRBJ1-1; D not certain. This CDR3 is CASSLEKVAGKWTEAFF. CDR3 in DNA: TGTGCCAGCAGCTTGGAGAAGGTAGCAGGAAAATGGACTGAAGCTTTCTTT.